This is a list of T cell receptor beta chains from one sample in a study of a mutant IDH1 vaccine in newly diagnosed glioma. What these receptors recognize is not known. Clones were read by immunoSEQ multiplex PCR, and TCRdb kept only the in-frame ones, dropping some. The table has about 54,000 clones, about 80% seen once. The sample here was PBMCs, taken from a glioma patient whose treatment included an IDH1 peptide vaccine. The receptors were gathered from a man younger than 40 with glioma. Each CDR3 is given with its conserved first and last residue. The D gene is left open where the match is weak.

length | V | D | CDR3
14 | TRBV6-1 | TRBD1 | CASKTTGGKNGYTF
15 | TRBV19 | TRBD1 | CASSHRGLSTDTQYF
14 | TRBV6-6 | TRBD1 | CASMDRQGSYEQYF
13 | TRBV5-1 | . | CASSRNRQNIQYF
15 | TRBV7-8 | . | CASSPGTQSGNTIYF
14 | TRBV5-1 | . | CASSLGATNEKLFF
14 | TRBV23-1 | . | CASQDKSSGNTIYF
16 | TRBV2 | TRBD1 | CATIRDRVVRNEKLFF
15 | TRBV6-5 | TRBD2 | CASSSWTSGADTQYF
15 | TRBV5-4 | . | CASSLGWGSAGELFF
15 | TRBV30 | . | CAWSVRGTGANVLTF
13 | TRBV25-1 | . | CASRDTRATEAFF
14 | TRBV4-2 | . | CASSPGTSGNTIYF
15 | TRBV4-2 | . | CASSQGLGHPNEQFF
13 | TRBV28 | . | CASSLEGYNEQFF
14 | TRBV5-1 | . | CASSLDRGGETQYF
15 | TRBV5-1 | . | CASSTGTLQDYGYTF
16 | TRBV28 | . | CASSLAAQVSNYGYTF
15 | TRBV19 | . | CASSRGTDSNQPQHF
13 | TRBV28 | . | CASSLPGTNTIYF
14 | TRBV21-1 | . | CASNVTGTPYEQYF
13 | TRBV30 | . | CAWSVRNGQPQHF
13 | TRBV11-2 | . | CASSLSGANVLTF
16 | TRBV15 | TRBD2 | CATSRVRTSAYNEQFF
13 | TRBV5-1 | TRBD1 | CASSWDRVSEQYF
13 | TRBV6-4 | . | CASSESDGFAAFF
14 | TRBV6-1 | . | CASRMRQGNYEQYF
12 | TRBV29-1 | TRBD1 | CSVVTGVPEAFF
15 | TRBV9 | TRBD1 | CASSLQTGVTGELFF
14 | TRBV10-2 | TRBD2 | CASRLAGEVNEQFF
17 | TRBV27 | . | CASSKYIGASSNQPQHF
17 | TRBV4-1 | TRBD1 | CASSQDLMTGPGYGYTF
15 | TRBV19 | TRBD2 | CASSIGASGGNEQFF
12 | TRBV5-6 | . | CASSLGQGPVHF
16 | TRBV9 | TRBD1 | CASSVAGTGGHEKLFF
18 | TRBV19 | TRBD2 | CASSIGLAGGLEGNEQFF
15 | TRBV13 | . | CASSLVSSRSDTQYF
15 | TRBV29-1 | . | CSVEAGTTGNTEAFF
18 | TRBV6-1 | TRBD1 | CASSEVGTGGRANEKLFF
15 | TRBV10-2 | TRBD2 | CASSEIAGASDTQYF
19 | TRBV12-5 | TRBD2 | CASGLVPLLAGESYNEQFF
14 | TRBV29-1 | . | CSAEAWTVHYGYTF
15 | TRBV27 | TRBD1 | CASSQRVGQDHEQYF
16 | TRBV5-1 | . | CASGRGKSGGEETQYF
13 | TRBV6-1 | . | CATKPTGRTEAFF
14 | TRBV18 | TRBD1 | CASSPGQGGQPQHF
13 | TRBV21-1 | . | CASSKAKDYGYTF
18 | TRBV7-2 | TRBD2 | CASSFTSGGGVVTDEQFF
14 | TRBV6-1 | . | CASTYATSTDTQYF
17 | TRBV4-1 | . | CASSQTRLAGESYEQYF